These 32 T cell receptor beta chains came from one sample sequenced in a study of PD-L1 blockade in urothelial cancer. Indicated time point: pretreatment peripheral blood. Some clones are missing from TCRdb's copy, which holds only in-frame ones; the method was immunoSEQ multiplex PCR. The table shows fewer than 100,000 clones, with 85% occurring only once. The specimen was PBMCs, collected around atezolizumab (anti-PD-L1) treatment. The receptors shown here come from a man in his forties with urothelial cancer.

This chain connects TRBV7-8 to TRBJ2-1; TRBD1 is a possible D gene (6 bases). The CDR3 sequence is 15 residues long. Germline loops: CDR1 SGHVS, CDR2 FQNEAQ. V lost 1 base and J 4 bases, leaving 11 bases between the germline ends. CDR3 nucleotides: TGTGCCAGCAGCTTAGAGCAGGGGTCATACAATGAGCAGTTCTTC. Translating gives CASSLEQGSYNEQFF.

The chain has TRBV7-3 and TRBJ2-3, with a weak D call TRBD1 (5 bases). CDR1 and CDR2 (germline): SGHTA, FQGTGA. Trimming left V 5 bases short and J 5 bases short, with 11 bases between. This CDR3 comprises 13 residues. The chain's CDR3 is CASSPGKVDTQYF. CDR3 sequence (DNA): TGTGCCAGCAGCCCAGGGAAGGTAGATACGCAGTATTTT.

V gene TRBV7-8 combines with J gene TRBJ1-1, with TRBD1 matching over 7 bases. There are 13 residues in the CDR3. Germline loops: CDR1 SGHVS, CDR2 FQNEAQ. V shed 1 base and J 11 bases; nucleotides not matched to a gene: 7. The CDR3 nucleotides are TGTGCCAGCAGCTTAGTCCGGGACAGCATGGCTTTCTTT. This gives the protein CASSLVRDSMAFF.

This clone came up a few times. The chain has TRBV6-1 and TRBJ1-1; tentatively, D is TRBD1 (6 bases). The germline gives CDR1 MNHNS, CDR2 SASEGT. V was pared by 5 bases and J by 2 bases, with 9 bases between. The CDR3 length is 13 residues. For the CDR3, the DNA is TGTGCCAGCAGTAGGACAGCCAACACTGAAGCTTTCTTT. Translating gives CASSRTANTEAFF.

This clone showed up just a few times. The chain joins TRBV10-2 to TRBJ2-1; the match to TRBD1 covers 8 bases. The germline V gene has CDR1 WSHSY and CDR2 SAAADI. With 6 bases clipped from V and 1 base from J, the junction kept 5 bases outside the gene matches. CDR3 length: 15 residues. The CDR3 DNA sequence: TGCGCCAGCAGCCCGACAGGGGCGTCCTACAATGAGCAGTTCTTC. Its protein product is CASSPTGASYNEQFF.

The chain couples TRBV5-6 to TRBJ2-2, with 9 bases fitting TRBD1. With 0 bases clipped from V and 5 bases from J, the junction kept 8 bases outside the gene matches. Germline values: CDR1 SGHDT, CDR2 YYEEEE. The CDR3 extends over 17 amino acids. This CDR3 reads CASSLGVQGARTGELFF. The CDR3 nucleotides are TGTGCCAGCAGCTTGGGGGTACAGGGGGCGCGAACCGGGGAGCTGTTTTTT.

This chain joins TRBV4-1 and TRBJ1-2; 10 bases agree with TRBD1. The V segment lost 0 bases and the J segment 6 bases; nucleotides outside the gene matches: 4. CDR1 is MGHRA and CDR2 is YSYEKL in the germline V gene. The CDR3 has 15 amino acids. This chain's CDR3 is CASSQDWTGGNGYTF. CDR3 sequence (DNA): TGCGCCAGCAGCCAAGATTGGACAGGGGGAAATGGCTACACCTTC.

The J gene is TRBJ2-2, the V gene TRBV6-5, with 9 bases matching TRBD1. Germline trimming cut 6 bases from V and 4 bases from J; bases unmatched to any gene: 6. The CDR3 covers 15 residues. Germline V gene lookup returns CDR1 MNHEY and CDR2 SVGAGI. The CDR3 nucleotides are TGTGCCAGCAGCCCCCGGGACAGGGCCACCGGGGAGCTGTTTTTT. Amino acid sequence: CASSPRDRATGELFF.

The V and J genes are TRBV27 and TRBJ1-2; 7 bases are shared with TRBD1. V was clipped by 6 bases and J by 3 bases; unmatched bases: 7. Germline-derived CDR1 and CDR2 are MNHEY and SMNVEV (reference sequence). The CDR3 loop spans 14 amino acids. The CDR3 DNA follows: TGTGCCAGCAGGCGGGGACAGACTCACTATGGCTACACCTTC. It specifies CASRRGQTHYGYTF.

J is TRBJ2-7 and V is TRBV10-2; D unresolved. V was trimmed by 8 bases and J by 4 bases, leaving 9 bases between them. Germline V lookup: CDR1 WSHSY, CDR2 SAAADI. The CDR3 has 11 residues. CDR3 nucleotide sequence: TGCGCCAGCCGAGAGAATTACGAGCAGTACTTC. It is translated as CASRENYEQYF.

The chain links TRBV27 to TRBJ2-1, with TRBD2 identical over 12 bases. Germline trimming cut 4 bases from V and 12 bases from J; bases unmatched to any gene: 10. CDR1 is MNHEY and CDR2 is SMNVEV in the germline V gene (reference sequence). CDR3 length: 15 residues. The CDR3 sequence is CASSSLAGGPFWQFF. The CDR3 nucleotides read TGTGCCAGCAGTTCCCTAGCGGGAGGGCCTTTTTGGCAGTTCTTC.

The chain employs TRBV5-4 and TRBJ1-1; TRBD1 might be the D (5 bases). Germline lookup yields CDR1 SGHNT and CDR2 YYREEE (reference sequence). CDR3 length: 16 residues. The V end lost 5 bases, the J end lost 6 bases, and 23 bases lay between the germline ends. CDR3 DNA: TGTGCCAGCAGTGTGGTGGCAGGGAGGGGTTTAGCTGAAGCTTTCTTT. Protein: CASSVVAGRGLAEAFF.

This clone was detected once. The chain employs TRBV18 and TRBJ2-3, with TRBD1 matching 9 bases. The CDR3 length is 16 residues. CDR1 is KGHSH and CDR2 is LQKENI in the germline V gene. Trimming cost V 3 bases and J 1 base; bases outside gene matches: 5. The CDR3 spells CASSPLGQGGTDTQYF. The CDR3 DNA is TGTGCCAGCTCACCCCTGGGACAGGGAGGCACAGATACGCAGTATTTT.

V and J are TRBV2 and TRBJ2-7, with 8 nucleotides matching TRBD1. Germline lookup yields CDR1 SNHLY and CDR2 FYNNEI. V was clipped by 5 bases and J by 5 bases; unmatched bases: 11. The CDR3 consists of 15 residues. The CDR3 is CASSFWTGIFDEQYF. Written as DNA, the CDR3 is TGTGCCAGCAGTTTTTGGACAGGGATTTTCGACGAGCAGTACTTC.

The chain carries TRBV7-2 and TRBJ2-7; 7 bases map to TRBD2. The germline gives CDR1 SGHTA, CDR2 FQGNSA. The V segment lost 1 base and the J segment 5 bases; nucleotides outside the gene matches: 2. The CDR3 contains 13 residues. DNA of the CDR3: TGTGCCAGCAGCTTAGGCGGGAGAGACGAGCAGTACTTC. Protein: CASSLGGRDEQYF.

The genes are TRBV10-3 and TRBJ2-2, with D uncertain. V lost 6 bases to trimming and J lost 6 bases, with 11 bases between them. This CDR3 is 13 amino acids long. From germline, CDR1 is ENHRY and CDR2 SYGVKD. As DNA, the CDR3 is TGTGCCATCAGCCTAAGAGATGCCGGGGAGCTGTTTTTT. As protein: CAISLRDAGELFF.

The chain employs TRBV19 and TRBJ2-3; 8 bases match TRBD2. The CDR3 spans 17 residues. Germline CDR1 is LNHDA and CDR2 is SQIVND (reference sequence). The V gene end was trimmed by 4 bases and the J gene end by 6 bases; junction bases not matched to a gene: 15. CDR3 amino acids: CASSTRLAGTGSDTQYF. The CDR3 DNA sequence: TGTGCCAGTAGTACTCGATTAGCGGGAACGGGGTCGGATACGCAGTATTTT.

This clone has only one observation. The genes are TRBV5-4 and TRBJ1-1; maybe TRBD1 (5 bases). The germline V gene has CDR1 SGHNT and CDR2 YYREEE (reference sequence). This CDR3 contains 15 residues. Trimming pared 4 bases from V and 2 bases from J, leaving 15 bases between. The CDR3 bases are TGTGCCAGCAGCCCGCCCGACAGACCAAACACTGAAGCTTTCTTT. Translation: CASSPPDRPNTEAFF.

The chain uses TRBV15 and TRBJ2-5, with no clear D. The germline CDR1 and CDR2 sequences are LNHNV and YYDKDF (reference sequence). Trimming took off 5 bases at V and 0 bases at J, with 19 bases between the two ends. This CDR3 is 17 amino acids long. CDR3 amino acids: CATSSKSGGEYQETQYF. The CDR3, as DNA: TGTGCCACCAGCTCAAAGTCTGGTGGTGAGTACCAAGAGACCCAGTACTTC. Variable domain in full (rest from reference TRBV15 and TRBJ2-5): DAMVIQNPRYQVTQFGKPVTLSCSQTLNHNVMYWYQQKSSQAPKLLFHYYDKDFNNEADTPDNFQSRRPNTSFCFLDIRSPGLGDTAMYLCATSSKSGGEYQETQYFGPGTRLLVL.

This clone was seen only a few times. J is TRBJ2-7 and V is TRBV20-1; D unclear. The V gene's germline CDR1 is DFQATT and CDR2 SNEGSKA (reference sequence). This CDR3 is 10 amino acids long. Trimming removed 4 bases from V and 9 bases from J, with 10 bases in between. CDR3 loop: CSATEHGQYF. The DNA for the CDR3 is TGCAGTGCTACCGAGCACGGGCAGTACTTC.

The chain has TRBV28 and TRBJ1-2; TRBD1 matches at 7 bases. Germline V gene lookup returns CDR1 MDHEN and CDR2 SYDVKM. The V segment lost 6 bases and the J segment 7 bases; nucleotides outside the gene matches: 5. The CDR3 contains 12 residues. CDR3 bases: TGTGCCAGCAGCGTATCAGGGGGTGGCTACACCTTC. It specifies CASSVSGGGYTF.

This chain connects TRBV5-6 to TRBJ1-4; 7 nucleotides agree with TRBD1. V lost 4 bases, J lost 4 bases, and 4 bases stayed unmatched. CDR1 and CDR2 (germline): SGHDT, YYEEEE. The CDR3 sequence is 14 residues long. The CDR3: CASSLQGINEKLFF. As DNA, the CDR3 is TGTGCCAGCAGCCTACAGGGGATTAATGAAAAACTGTTTTTT. Together with reference TRBV5-6 and TRBJ1-4, the CDR3 gives the full variable domain: DAGVTQSPTHLIKTRGQQVTLRCSPKSGHDTVSWYQQALGQGPQFIFQYYEEEERQRGNFPDRFSGHQFPNYSSELNVNALLLGDSALYLCASSLQGINEKLFFGSGTQLSVL.

This clone was counted once. The V and J genes are TRBV6-4 and TRBJ2-3; 7 bases match TRBD2. The length of the CDR3 is 16 residues. V shed 5 bases and J 0 bases; nucleotides not matched to a gene: 8. Germline lookup yields CDR1 MRHNA and CDR2 SNTAGT. The CDR3 is CASSPLGGGSTDTQYF. The CDR3 DNA follows: TGTGCCAGCAGTCCCCTGGGGGGAGGGAGCACAGATACGCAGTATTTT.

The CDR3 sequence is CASSQASGPLTGYTF. CDR3 DNA: TGCGCCAGCAGCCAAGCATCAGGCCCCTTAACTGGCTACACCTTC. This chain uses TRBV4-3 with TRBJ1-2, with D unresolved. Trimming took off 1 base at V and 7 bases at J, with 16 bases between the two ends. Germline-derived CDR1 and CDR2 are LGHNA and YSLEER. The CDR3 loop spans 15 amino acids.

The chain employs TRBV18 and TRBJ2-7; 12 bases line up with TRBD2. CDR1 is KGHSH, CDR2 LQKENI, per germline. The trim removed 3 bases at V and 2 bases at J, leaving 5 bases unmatched. This CDR3 is built from 16 residues. The CDR3, as DNA: TGTGCCAGCTCACCGACTAGCGGGAGCGCCACCTACGAGCAGTACTTC. It specifies CASSPTSGSATYEQYF.

The CDR3 DNA reads as TGTGCCAGCAGCTTACTGCCCCGAGGGACAGGGGGAAACGAGCAGTACTTC. Residues: CASSLLPRGTGGNEQYF. The chain uses TRBV5-7 and TRBJ2-7; 11 bases line up with TRBD1. TRBV5-7 is designated an ORF whose function remains uncertain. CDR3 length: 17 amino acids. The trim removed 2 bases at V and 5 bases at J, leaving 12 bases unmatched.

The chain is built from TRBV5-4 and TRBJ2-5, with TRBD2 identical over 7 bases. The length of the CDR3 is 13 residues. Germline V gene lookup returns CDR1 SGHNT and CDR2 YYREEE (reference sequence). Losses at the gene ends were 3 bases for V and 4 bases for J; bases not matched to a gene: 3. The CDR3 sequence is CASSSRERETQYF. CDR3 sequence (DNA): TGTGCCAGCAGCTCGCGGGAGCGAGAGACCCAGTACTTC.

The chain combines TRBV7-9 with TRBJ1-1; no definite D call. V dropped 5 bases and J dropped 3 bases, with 7 bases sitting between them. Germline V CDR1 and CDR2: SEHNR, FQNEAQ (reference sequence). This CDR3 contains 12 residues. The CDR3 is CASSPRDTEAFF. CDR3 coding DNA: TGTGCCAGCAGCCCCCGGGACACTGAAGCTTTCTTT.

CDR3 protein: CASLSTANEKLFF. CDR3 DNA: TGTGCCAGCCTTTCGACAGCTAATGAAAAACTGTTTTTT. V usage is TRBV28 and J usage is TRBJ1-4; a possible D gene is TRBD1 (5 bases). Germline loops: CDR1 MDHEN, CDR2 SYDVKM. The CDR3 contains 13 residues. V dropped 8 bases and J dropped 3 bases, with 10 bases sitting between them.

The V and J genes are TRBV7-2 and TRBJ1-2, with D possibly being TRBD1 (6 bases). The ends were cut back, 7 bases at V and 4 bases at J, with 16 bases in the middle. Germline V lookup: CDR1 SGHTA, CDR2 FQGNSA. The CDR3 extends over 14 amino acids. In DNA form, the CDR3 reads TGTGCCAGCATGACGGGGGGCTCGGGCTATGGCTACACCTTC. Amino acids: CASMTGGSGYGYTF.

J is TRBJ2-7 and V is TRBV19; 7 bases fit TRBD1. The germline V gene encodes CDR1 LNHDA and CDR2 SQIVND (reference sequence). The V and J ends lost 5 bases and 2 bases, in that order; junction bases with no gene match: 3. This CDR3 has 13 residues. The CDR3 nucleotides are TGTGCCAGTAGTCCAGGACAGGCCTACGAGCAGTACTTC. Protein sequence: CASSPGQAYEQYF.

This clone was counted a few times. The CDR3 is CASSQVSGGPETQYF. The CDR3 nucleotides are TGCGCCAGCAGCCAAGTTTCAGGCGGGCCTGAGACCCAGTACTTC. The gene calls are TRBV4-1 and TRBJ2-5; possibly TRBD2 for D (5 bases). V was shortened by 1 base and J by 5 bases, with 14 bases between the two germline ends. From germline, CDR1 is MGHRA and CDR2 YSYEKL. CDR3 length: 15 residues.